Listed below are T cell receptor beta chains from one sample, sequenced in a study of T cells after yellow fever vaccination. TCRdb itself ran the 5' RACE reads through MiXCR, one entry per CDR3 protein. The table records over 65,000 distinct CDR3 sequences, roughly 14% of them present only once. The specimen was CD8+ T cells not binding an NS4B(214-222) dextramer, sorted from PBMCs, collected less than 25 days after the first yellow fever vaccination. The source of these receptors is a man younger than 30 who received the YFV17D yellow fever vaccine. Both conserved end residues are part of each CDR3. D genes are given only for firm matches. For some rows the clone size is stated as once, few or many, or as a class when expanded; others skip it.

j_call d_call clone_size v_call cdr3_aa cdr3_nt
TRBJ2-3 . many TRBV7-2 CASSGRRIPSQYF TGTGCCAGCAGCGGTAGACGGATCCCGTCGCAGTATTTT
TRBJ2-1 . . TRBV24-1 CATSASAVSSYNEQFF TGTGCCACCAGTGCCTCAGCAGTGAGCTCCTACAATGAGCAGTTCTTC
TRBJ1-1 TRBD1 . TRBV10-3 CAISQGVRTEAFF TGTGCCATCAGCCAGGGGGTCCGGACTGAAGCTTTCTTT
TRBJ2-5 . once TRBV5-1 CASSSRVGPLLETQYF TGCGCCAGCAGCTCTAGGGTGGGTCCTCTTTTGGAGACCCAGTACTTC
TRBJ2-5 . many TRBV11-2 CASRGLRETQYF TGTGCCAGCAGAGGGCTACGGGAGACCCAGTACTTC
TRBJ2-3 . . TRBV7-6 CASSLLSLGDTDTQYF TGTGCCAGCAGCTTACTATCCCTCGGCGATACAGATACGCAGTATTTT
TRBJ2-3 . many TRBV15 CATSPRRTTQGPDTQYF TGTGCCACCAGCCCCCGTCGGACAACACAGGGCCCAGATACGCAGTATTTT
TRBJ2-1 TRBD1 . TRBV6-2/TRBV6-3 CASGHRTGAYNEQFF TGTGCCAGCGGCCATCGGACAGGGGCCTACAATGAGCAGTTCTTC
TRBJ1-2 . few TRBV20-1 CSARVQGFGYTF TGCAGTGCTAGAGTACAGGGATTTGGCTACACCTTC
TRBJ2-5 TRBD1 few TRBV3-1 CASSDTVTGGETQYF TGTGCCAGCAGCGATACCGTGACAGGGGGCGAGACCCAGTACTTC
TRBJ1-1 TRBD1 few TRBV12-3/TRBV12-4 CASSLGQAHTEAFF TGTGCCAGCAGTTTGGGACAGGCCCACACTGAAGCTTTCTTT
TRBJ1-1 . few TRBV20-1 CSASRGTEAFF TGCAGTGCCTCTCGGGGCACTGAAGCTTTCTTT
TRBJ2-2 TRBD1 few TRBV7-3 CASSPGTANTGELFF TGTGCCAGCAGCCCCGGGACAGCGAACACCGGGGAGCTGTTTTTT
TRBJ1-6 . . TRBV25-1 CASRGKDSNNSPLHF TGTGCCAGCAGGGGAAAGGACAGTAATAATTCACCCCTCCACTTT
TRBJ2-3 . . TRBV20-1 CSASGLQLDTQYF TGCAGTGCTAGCGGTCTTCAATTGGATACGCAGTATTTT
TRBJ2-7 . . TRBV7-9 CASSPSPKAEQYF TGTGCCAGCAGCCCCTCTCCTAAGGCCGAGCAGTACTTC
TRBJ2-2 . few TRBV24-1 CATSDLTNTGELFF TGTGCCACCAGTGACCTGACGAACACCGGGGAGCTGTTTTTT
TRBJ1-6 . few TRBV27 CAVRPGGGRNSPLHF TGTGCCGTCCGCCCCGGGGGGGGGCGAAATTCACCCCTCCACTTT
TRBJ2-5 TRBD1 . TRBV6-2/TRBV6-3 CASSQGGGGYQETQYF TGTGCCAGCAGCCAAGGGGGCGGCGGCTACCAAGAGACCCAGTACTTC
TRBJ2-1 . few TRBV5-1 CASSLASGGLYNEQFF TGCGCCAGCAGCTTGGCCTCGGGCGGTCTCTACAATGAGCAGTTCTTC
TRBJ2-7 . . TRBV5-1 CASSDGSGDEQYF TGCGCCAGCAGCGACGGGTCCGGGGACGAGCAGTACTTC
TRBJ2-2 . few TRBV4-1 CASSRRGGGHDTGELFF TGCGCCAGCAGCCGAAGAGGGGGGGGGCACGACACCGGGGAGCTGTTTTTT